These T cell receptor beta chains were read from a single sample in a study of cytomegalovirus exposure and HLA in healthy donors. Generated by immunoSEQ multiplex PCR, the TCRdb table keeps only in-frame clones and is missing some. This table holds roughly 80,000 clones, 78% found once. Sample: PBMCs. The source is a man aged 40-55 years in good health and CMV-seronegative. The CDR3 runs from the conserved cysteine through the conserved F or W. Fields, in order: V gene, J gene, D gene, clone size, CDR3 protein, CDR3 DNA. A D gene is named only where the DNA matches it firmly. Some rows have no size entry. The others give once, few or many, or a class for an expanded clone.

TRBV9	TRBJ2-2	-	few	CASSQTTNTGELFF	TGTGCCAGCAGCCAAACTACGAACACCGGGGAGCTGTTTTTT
TRBV18	TRBJ2-5	-	-	CASSTTDDRAQATQYF	TGTGCCAGCTCAACAACAGACGATAGAGCCCAAGCGACCCAGTACTTC
TRBV18	TRBJ2-5	-	-	CASSPKPRDTEETQYF	TGTGCCAGCTCACCCAAGCCCCGGGACACCGAAGAGACCCAGTACTTC
TRBV10-1	TRBJ1-5	TRBD1	-	CASSGQGNQPQHF	TGCGCCAGCAGTGGACAGGGAAATCAGCCCCAGCATTTT
TRBV5-1	TRBJ1-1	TRBD1	-	CASSSGQGAANTEAFF	TGCGCCAGCAGCTCGGGACAGGGGGCGGCGAACACTGAAGCTTTCTTT
TRBV7-6	TRBJ2-5	-	-	CASSSGNQETQYF	TGTGCCAGCAGCTCCGGGAACCAAGAGACCCAGTACTTC
TRBV6-1	TRBJ2-3	TRBD2	-	CASSETDYYSGDTDTQYF	TGTGCCAGCAGTGAAACCGACTATTATAGCGGGGACACAGATACGCAGTATTTT
TRBV14	TRBJ1-4	-	-	CASSLQGHNEKLFF	TGTGCCAGCAGCCTCCAGGGTCATAATGAAAAACTGTTTTTT
TRBV18	TRBJ1-2	-	once	CATFSEGYPF	TGTGCCACCTTCTCTGAGGGATACCCCTTC
TRBV5-1	TRBJ2-7	TRBD1	once	CASSLGQESYEQYF	TGCGCCAGCAGCCTAGGACAGGAATCCTACGAGCAGTACTTC
TRBV5-1	TRBJ1-2	-	-	CASSLALQTTNYGYTF	TGCGCCAGCAGCTTGGCTTTACAGACTACTAACTATGGCTACACCTTC
TRBV21-1	TRBJ1-5	-	-	CASSKVLFGDRQGPQPQHF	TGTGCCAGCAGCAAAGTTCTCTTTGGGGATCGACAGGGCCCACAGCCCCAGCATTTT
TRBV7-2	TRBJ1-2	-	-	CASSLGLGEGIYGYTF	TGTGCCAGCAGCTTAGGACTTGGGGAGGGGATCTATGGCTACACCTTC
TRBV6-5	TRBJ1-1	TRBD1	once	CASSYLGQGNTEAFF	TGTGCCAGCAGTTACCTCGGACAGGGGAACACTGAAGCTTTCTTT